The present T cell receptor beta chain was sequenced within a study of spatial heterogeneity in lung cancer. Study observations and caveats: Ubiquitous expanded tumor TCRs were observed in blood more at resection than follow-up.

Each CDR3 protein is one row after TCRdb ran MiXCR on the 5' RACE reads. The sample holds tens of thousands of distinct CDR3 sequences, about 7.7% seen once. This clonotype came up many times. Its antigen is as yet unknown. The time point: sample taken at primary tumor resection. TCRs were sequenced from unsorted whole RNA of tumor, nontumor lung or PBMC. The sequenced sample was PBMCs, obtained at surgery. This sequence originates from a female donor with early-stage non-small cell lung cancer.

The CDR3, as DNA: TGTGCCAGCAGCCCGGGGGGGCCCAGCACAGATACGCAGTATTTT. Its protein product is CASSPGGPSTDTQYF. The chain has TRBV7-2 and TRBJ2-3; 8 nucleotides align to TRBD2. CDR3 size: 15 residues. The V gene end was trimmed by 5 bases and the J gene end by 0 bases; junction bases not matched to a gene: 4. Germline assignment: CDR1 SGHTA and CDR2 FQGNSA.